The sequence of this TCR beta chain was determined in a study of blood T cell repertoires in COVID-19. Enrolled through a virtual design, the participants were between roughly 18 and 90 years of age and came from roughly 22 US areas. CDR1 SGHNT and CDR2 YENEEA come from the germline V gene. This CDR3 has 15 residues. The J segment lost 2 bases and the V segment lost 4 bases, leaving 5 bases of the junction unmatched. Some clones are missing from TCRdb's copy, which holds only in-frame ones; the method was immunoSEQ multiplex PCR. The table has some 220,000 clones, just over 85% seen once. The TCR was taken from a woman between 35 and 50 years old with acute COVID-19. Specimen: PBMCs or T cells enriched from blood (not recorded which). V is TRBV11-3 and J is TRBJ1-2, with 9 nucleotides matching TRBD1. The CDR3 coding sequence is TGTGCCAGCAGCTCGACAGGGGGTAAGAACTATGGCTACACCTTC. It specifies CASSSTGGKNYGYTF. The full variable domain, completed using reference TRBV11-3 and TRBJ1-2, is EAGVVQSPRYKIIEKKQPVAFWCNPISGHNTLYWYLQNLGQGPELLIRYENEEAVDDSQLPKDRFSAERLKGVDSTLKIQPAELGDSAVYLCASSSTGGKNYGYTFGSGTRLTVV.